This entry is about one T cell receptor (beta chain). A few counts support this clone. It lacks a known antigen. No qualities accompany the bases; no much larger clone lies one base away. The germline V gene provides CDR1 SGHVS and CDR2 FQNEAQ. The CDR3 spans 14 residues, from the cysteine through the phenylalanine. The sequence is cut down to CDR3 DNA, 42 bases in frame from base 1. V is shortened by 5 bases, J by 7 bases, and the region joining them spans 14 bases. These data originate in a study of chemoradiotherapy in HPV16-positive cancers (dated by TCRdb to 2022 to 2024). Regarding the research as a whole: Functional T-cell assays on cells from two HPV16-positive patients defined candidate HPV-specific T-cell clones and common TCR motifs. Whether T-cell immunity against the HPV oncoproteins E6 and E7 changes during chemoradiotherapy and whether survival is affected by this immunity were examined in the study. The candidate HPV-specific TCRs and motifs were subsequently tracked in TCR repertoires obtained from roughly 90 patients with HPV-related cancers.

Because repertoires were sampled repeatedly during chemoradiotherapy, clonal expansion in the tumor microenvironment could be followed. The full study reports these points: The functional definition of HPV-specific T cells came from only a couple of HPV16-positive patients, and the survival association was reported for HPV16-positive patients. Expansion of candidate HPV-specific clones and E7-related TCR motifs was observed in the tumor microenvironment during treatment, whereas no such expansion was observed for non-HPV-specific T cells. Among HPV16-positive patients, expansion of HPV-responsive T cells during chemoradiotherapy was associated with better recurrence-free survival.

Libraries were constructed by the immunoSEQ multiplex PCR assay. Here the immuneACCESS table is served through TCRdb, limited to in-frame sequences with V and J called. Missing clones are a known gap in these copies; in checked studies unresolved V genes cover under half, and the rest lacks a known reason. The sample data list some 920 clones, and more than 30% of these were observed just once. The ten largest clones add up to less than 20% of the sample. This sequence originates from a human donor with HPV-associated anogenital cancer. Sampling was conducted from a patient who underwent chemoradiotherapy. The chain is made from TRBV7-8 and TRBJ1-4; the D gene identity is not certain. The CDR3 region has the sequence CASSPIRVGEKLFF. In nucleotide form, the sequence is TGTGCCAGCAGCCCAATTAGGGTGGGTGAAAAACTGTTTTTT.